This record looks at one T cell receptor (beta chain) sequence and its context. Its antigen is not yet known. No per-base quality is available; no much larger clone lies one base away. Libraries were built with the immunoSEQ multiplex PCR assay. A mixture of 60 forward primers for TCR Vbeta segments and 13 reverse primers for TCR Jbeta segments was used in the multiplex PCR. The CDR3 region of rearranged TCR beta genes was amplified from genomic DNA with a multiplex PCR assay. The Illumina HiSeq System was used to sequence the amplified TCR beta libraries as 87-base-pair reads. For the original study's pipeline: In a later analysis, approximately 74 million unique TCR beta chains were counted across the roughly 700 repertoires, and some 10 million of these chains were shared by at least two donors. Raw reads were error-corrected and collapsed into unique sequences by a nearest-neighbor algorithm in which closely related sequences were merged to remove PCR and sequencing errors. CDR3 sequences were aligned to IMGT reference sequences to assign V, D and J gene segments. For a sequence to be retained, a match of at least six nucleotides to both a V gene segment and a J gene segment was required. Rearrangements were classified as productive when the CDR3 lacked stop codons and remained in frame with V and J, and all other rearrangements were classified as non-productive. Following IMGT convention, CDR3 was defined as the stretch from the second conserved V-encoded cysteine up to the conserved J-encoded phenylalanine. The earlier analysis of 500 to 750 of the donors excluded any sequence lacking an unambiguous match to a single V gene segment. In an earlier analysis of 587 of the donors, a V segment was called functional when productive rearrangements were above 56.7%, and segregating when the standard deviation between donors exceeded 5%. To diagnose cytomegalovirus status from the catalog of TCR beta chain sequences, a statistical classification framework was built. In a later analysis, V and J genes were assigned by comparing TCR nucleotide sequences against IMGT/GENE-DB human TR gene sequences. A later analysis assigned CDR3 sequences and most-parsimonious VDJ recombination scenarios with the TCRdist pipeline. In a later analysis, each TCR beta chain was defined by its CDR3 amino acid sequence together with its V-gene family, and reads lacking a unique V-gene family were excluded. A later analysis removed 500 to 600 highly shared, low-generation-probability nucleotide sequences to deal with suspected cross-contamination and a sequencing artifact. In a later analysis, a clonal expansion index was calculated for each public chain from normalized within-repertoire ranks of inferred template counts. In a later analysis, generation probabilities were computed using a VDJ recombination model fitted to out-of-frame rearrangements, and the results were checked against IGoR. Hypergeometric tests were used in a later analysis to score TCR-TCR, TCR-HLA and TCR-CMV co-occurrence, with a repertoire-size bias correction applied to the TCR pairs. A later analysis estimated false discovery rates by permuting HLA or CMV assignments 20 times. In a later analysis, co-occurring TCRs were grouped using DBSCAN, with TCRdist sequence similarity added in when clustering inside HLA-allele-positive subsets. Repertoires with fewer than 30,000 or more than 120,000 public chains, plus five repertoires with anomalous nucleotide sharing, were excluded from co-occurrence clustering. TCRdb retrieved this table from immuneACCESS and kept in-frame rearrangements only. Not all clones are present; in checked studies, unresolved V genes account for under half, and no reason is known for the remainder. That table furnishes V, J and clone size, whereas the DNA furnished D and trimming. The sample records about 250,000 clones, roughly 78% of which are singletons. About 0.47% of the sample is in the top ten clones.

The CDR3 starts with the cysteine, ends with the phenylalanine, and has 13 residues. Only the CDR3 region is kept as DNA, spanning 39 bases read in frame from base 1. For CDR1 and CDR2, the germline V gene (reference sequence) lists LNHNV and YYDKDF. Trimming at the junction amounts to 9 bases on V and 2 bases on J, and the germline ends lie 13 bases apart. This sample was taken from a study of cytomegalovirus exposure and HLA in healthy donors (dated by TCRdb to about 2017). In the study overall: According to an earlier analysis of 587 of the donors, about 179 million T cells yielded some 110 million unique TCR beta sequences and about 300 Gb of sequence data. An early release covering over 500 HLA-typed donors comprised 250 to 350 gigabases of sequencing data and 85 million or so unique TCR sequences. Of the roughly 400 genotyped donors, over 65% fell in the genetic ancestry cluster associated with self-reported Caucasian donors. The study was designed to test whether signatures of past pathogen exposure could be identified by cataloging public T cell receptors. Using immunosequencing, the study profiled T cell repertoires from 550 to 750 subjects and related those repertoires to cytomegalovirus serostatus. Along with the approximately 700-subject first cohort, a separate validation cohort of around 110 different subjects was used. To predict cytomegalovirus infection status, the study brought together high-throughput TCR immunosequencing, statistical association of individual TCRs with disease status, and machine learning. To study patterns of TCR occurrence, a later analysis re-analyzed previously published TCR beta repertoires from 500 to 850 donors and added high-resolution HLA genotyping. The later analysis used no new phenotypic data to find candidate immune exposures, relying instead on TCR beta sequences and their occurrence across donors. In an earlier analysis of a few hundred of the donors, high-throughput TCR beta sequencing was used to judge whether each TCR beta V gene segment behaved as functional or pseudogenic. Donor age, sex, ethnicity and CMV serostatus were compiled alongside the repertoire data. In a later genetic analysis, genome-wide SNP genotypes for about three fifths of the roughly 670 donors were used, and that subset was treated as a discovery cohort. All discovery cohort repertoires had been generated on a single sequencing platform. Both class I and class II loci were covered by HLA typing, at four-digit resolution. The number of donors typed differed by locus, with 629-630 for A, B, C, DRB1 and DQB1, around 500 for DQA1, 600 to 610 for DPA1, and roughly 450 for DPB1. A handful of DR-DQ haplotypes were handled as single units for association and clustering because linkage in the cohort was strong. Across 300 to 400 genotyped donors of the cohort, an average of roughly 200,000 unique TCR beta nucleotide sequences per donor were sequenced, and around 19% of those sequences were non-productive. Points the paper makes about the study in general: Most CMV-associated TCR beta chains appeared to be HLA-restricted in a later analysis, and the HLA associations seemed to be driven largely by CMV exposure. HLA typing was unavailable for some donors at each locus, so association tests used only the typed subset. The 87-base-pair reads could not distinguish some IMGT-functional V segments, including TRBV6-2 and TRBV6-3, so those segments were excluded. The only immune exposure information available for the cohort was CMV serostatus. Linkage disequilibrium might explain the correlated functional status among segregating V segments, but an unknown experimental factor could not be excluded. Most TCR sequences were seen in very few donors, while some public TCRs were found in many individuals. In the study, 150 to 200 TCR beta chains were listed as associated with cytomegalovirus. In a later analysis, HLA-associated TCR beta chains showed more clonal expansion and lower generation probabilities than non-associated chains that were equally common. Compared with the approximately 720-donor mean, donors in an Asian-associated ancestry cluster had fewer N-insertions in productive TCRs, according to a later genetic analysis. In both the original and validation cohorts, the classifier was reported to diagnose cytomegalovirus status with high specificity and sensitivity. Broadly in line with IMGT annotations, most TCR beta V segments showed up in productive rearrangements about 87% or about 30% of the time in an earlier analysis of 450 to 750 of the donors. In vitro tests confirmed that a few of the cytomegalovirus-associated TCR beta chains recognize cytomegalovirus antigens. Several of the top co-occurrence clusters appeared to be linked to parvovirus B19, influenza, CMV and Epstein-Barr virus, according to a later analysis. Because counts were too low, some 17 rarely observed V segments, including chromosome 9 orphons, were excluded from the earlier analysis of about 500 of the donors. Presence/absence analyses assumed roughly uniform sequencing depth across donors, an assumption that may not hold. Assigning TCR associations to individual alleles was difficult when HLA alleles, especially DR and DQ, strongly co-occurred. An association between a missense DCLRE1C variant and V-gene and J-gene trimming of TCR beta chains was found in a later genetic analysis and replicated in an independent cohort. A later analysis found that TCR association rates varied across HLA loci, with DRB1 alleles showing the most associated TCRs and HLA-C alleles the fewest. A later analysis associated about 17,000 TCR beta sequences with specific HLA alleles at a false discovery rate of 0.05. The cohort was sequenced for TCR beta chains only, and without alpha or paired-chain data the features that could be detected were limited. A further reported finding was that TCR beta sequences accurately predicted the HLA-A and HLA-B alleles for most subjects in the first cohort. According to the authors, the approach could potentially be generalized to other disease states and immunological phenotypes. The sequencing pipeline was judged likely to have produced a cluster of highly shared sequence variants as a technical artifact.

The cohort consisted of approximately 670 healthy bone marrow donors. All cohort members were sampled while nominally healthy, although unrecorded immune exposures were likely present. The donor was CMV seronegative and was included in the group of 352 seronegative cohort members. A peripheral blood sample was provided by each donor, and peripheral blood mononuclear cells were used for TCR beta sequencing. Genomic DNA was extracted from the blood cell samples with the Qiagen DNeasy Blood Extraction Kit. Sequenced: PBMCs. The sequence is built from TRBV15 and TRBJ1-2; TRBD1 could be the D gene, as 6 bases match. This clonotype was sampled from a boy younger than 18 in good health and CMV-seronegative. CDR3 sequence: CATKDGTNYGYTF. The DNA sequence reads TGTGCCACAAAGGACGGGACAAACTATGGCTACACCTTC. Supplemented by the reference TRBV15 and TRBJ1-2 proteins around the CDR3, the complete variable domain is DAMVIQNPRYQVTQFGKPVTLSCSQTLNHNVMYWYQQKSSQAPKLLFHYYDKDFNNEADTPDNFQSRRPNTSFCFLDIRSPGLGDTAMYLCATKDGTNYGYTFGSGTRLTVV.